This T cell receptor beta chain comes out of a study of T cell repertoires in cytomegalovirus infection. Study in general: Recently described HLA-C-restricted plus well-studied HLA-B-restricted CMV epitopes were used. The public TCR beta signatures pointed to both CMV infection and matching HLA type. Study outcomes and limitations: HLA-C-restricted TCR beta clonotypes specific for CMV led the ex vivo response. Cumulative frequency of public TCR beta families picked out carriers of CMV plus the relevant HLA.

TCRdb reprocessed the reads via MiXCR and lists one record per CDR3 protein. This sample has about 160,000 distinct CDR3 sequences; about 20% occur once, and the top ten carry 20% to 30%. Comment on this clonotype: Its antigen is currently unknown.

With 5 bases removed from V and 5 bases from J, the gap between germline ends came to 18 bases. The CDR3 spans 16 residues. Germline CDR1 and CDR2: SEHNR and FQNEAQ (reference sequence). The TCR comes from a human donor in good health (CMV status not recorded). Some clones in this sample may be carry-over from other donors' samples. The material sequenced was CD8+ T cells from cultured PBMCs, taken from culture after CMV antigen stimulation. V gene TRBV7-9 combines with J gene TRBJ1-4; maybe TRBD1 (6 bases). This chain's CDR3 is CASSLPGGHENEKLFF. The DNA of the CDR3 is TGTGCCAGCAGCCTCCCCGGGGGGCATGAAAATGAAAAACTGTTTTTT. Full variable domain (remainder filled in from reference TRBV7-9 and TRBJ1-4): DTGVSQNPRHKITKRGQNVTFRCDPISEHNRLYWYRQTLGQGPEFLTYFQNEAQLEKSRLLSDRFSAERPKGSFSTLEIQRTEQGDSAMYLCASSLPGGHENEKLFFGSGTQLSVL.